A single sample is the source of the 26 T cell receptor beta chains below, sequenced in a study of blood T cell repertoires in COVID-19. Profiled with immunoSEQ multiplex PCR; TCRdb holds only in-frame clones, not every one. In the table there are about 350,000 clones, around 90% of which are singletons. Sequenced input: peripheral blood. These TCRs come from a woman aged 55-70 years with COVID-19, enrolled during active disease.

The chain recombines TRBV13 with TRBJ2-1; TRBD1 matches at 10 bases. V trimming: 4 bases; J trimming: 5 bases; junction bases outside the gene matches: 5. CDR3 length equals 15 residues. Per the germline V gene, CDR1 is PRHDT and CDR2 is FYEKMQ (reference sequence). In DNA form, the CDR3 reads TGTGCCAGCAGCTCCGGACAGGGGGGAAACAATGAGCAGTTCTTC. This encodes CASSSGQGGNNEQFF.

The chain is built from TRBV30 and TRBJ1-1, with D unclear. V was cut by 0 bases and J by 3 bases, with 11 bases left in between. Germline values: CDR1 GTSNPN, CDR2 SVGIG (reference sequence). CDR3 length: 14 amino acids. The CDR3 here is CAWSVGALDTEAFF. The CDR3 DNA reads as TGTGCCTGGAGTGTTGGTGCATTAGACACTGAAGCTTTCTTT.

The rearrangement uses TRBV5-8 and TRBJ2-2, with D perhaps TRBD2 (6 bases). Germline assignment: CDR1 SGHTS and CDR2 YDEGEE. This CDR3 has 13 residues. The germline V and J ends were trimmed by 4 bases and 5 bases, with 9 bases remaining between them. In DNA, the CDR3 is TGTGCCAGCAGCCCTCGGGGGACCGGGGAGCTGTTTTTT. Its translation is CASSPRGTGELFF.

The V and J genes are TRBV9 and TRBJ2-2; D possibly corresponds to TRBD1 (6 bases). This CDR3 contains 13 residues. V was cut by 4 bases and J by 4 bases, with 8 bases left in between. Germline V gives CDR1 SGDLS, CDR2 YYNGEE. The CDR3 sequence is CASSQGGTGELFF. The CDR3 DNA sequence: TGTGCCAGCAGCCAAGGGGGCACCGGGGAGCTGTTTTTT.

The V gene is TRBV15, the J gene TRBJ1-1; D is possibly TRBD1 (5 bases). The CDR3 sequence is 15 residues long. Germline V lookup: CDR1 LNHNV, CDR2 YYDKDF (reference sequence). The V end was cut by 5 bases, the J end by 3 bases, with 16 bases between. CDR3 sequence reads: CATSAGTGIDTEAFF. Written as DNA, the CDR3 is TGTGCCACCAGCGCTGGGACTGGGATTGACACTGAAGCTTTCTTT.

The chain uses TRBV5-1 and TRBJ1-1; 7 bases match TRBD1. Germline CDR1 reads SGHRS; CDR2 reads YFSETQ. The trim removed 4 bases at V and 2 bases at J, leaving 11 bases unmatched. The CDR3 sequence is 16 residues long. The CDR3 nucleotides are TGCGCCAGCAGCACCTACGACAGGGAGCTAAACACTGAAGCTTTCTTT. Protein sequence: CASSTYDRELNTEAFF.

The V and J genes are TRBV19 and TRBJ2-7; TRBD1 matches 10 bases. Germline V gene data show CDR1 as LNHDA and CDR2 as SQIVND (reference sequence). CDR3 length: 14 residues. Trimming cost V 5 bases and J 4 bases; bases outside gene matches: 5. CDR3 in amino acids: CASSYRDRGYEQYF. In DNA form, the CDR3 reads TGTGCCAGTAGTTACCGGGACAGGGGTTACGAGCAGTACTTC.

This clone occurred a few times. The chain employs TRBV6-5 and TRBJ1-5; no clear D gene. CDR1 is MNHEY, CDR2 SVGAGI, per germline. V lost 5 bases and J 0 bases, leaving 11 bases between the germline ends. The CDR3 runs 15 residues. CDR3 loop: CASSISLYSNQPQHF. In DNA form, the CDR3 reads TGTGCCAGCAGTATCTCACTGTATAGCAATCAGCCCCAGCATTTT.

The rearrangement uses TRBV19 and TRBJ1-6, with TRBD1 matching over 8 bases. The CDR3 length is 14 residues. The germline gives CDR1 LNHDA, CDR2 SQIVND (reference sequence). Germline trimming cut 7 bases from V and 9 bases from J; bases unmatched to any gene: 8. The CDR3 DNA sequence: TGTGCCAGTATGTCAGGGGGCATCGGTTCACCCCTCCACTTT. It is translated as CASMSGGIGSPLHF.

V is TRBV9 and J is TRBJ1-2; 9 positions match TRBD1. The CDR3 has 14 amino acids. The V and J ends lost 6 bases and 11 bases, in that order; junction bases with no gene match: 14. Per germline, CDR1 SGDLS and CDR2 YYNGEE. The CDR3 DNA is TGTGCCAGCACCCGCCGGACAGGGGCTTCGATTTACACCTTC. Protein sequence: CASTRRTGASIYTF. Drawing the rest from reference TRBV9 and TRBJ1-2, the complete variable domain is DSGVTQTPKHLITATGQRVTLRCSPRSGDLSVYWYQQSLDQGLQFLIQYYNGEERAKGNILERFSAQQFPDLHSELNLSSLELGDSALYFCASTRRTGASIYTFGSGTRLTVV.

V gene TRBV7-9 combines with J gene TRBJ1-1, with unresolved D. Germline V lookup: CDR1 SEHNR, CDR2 FQNEAQ (reference sequence). The CDR3 loop spans 13 amino acids. V was shortened by 3 bases and J by 3 bases, with 8 bases between the two germline ends. The CDR3 loop is CASSFPGDTEAFF. CDR3 in DNA: TGTGCCAGCAGCTTTCCCGGGGACACTGAAGCTTTCTTT. Full variable domain (remainder filled in from reference TRBV7-9 and TRBJ1-1): DTGVSQNPRHKITKRGQNVTFRCDPISEHNRLYWYRQTLGQGPEFLTYFQNEAQLEKSRLLSDRFSAERPKGSFSTLEIQRTEQGDSAMYLCASSFPGDTEAFFGQGTRLTVV.

The chain combines TRBV7-8 with TRBJ1-5, with TRBD1 matching over 7 bases. V lost 1 base and J lost 1; bases outside the gene matches: 1. Germline V gene data show CDR1 as SGHVS and CDR2 as FQNEAQ. The CDR3 runs to 15 residues. As DNA, the CDR3 is TGTGCCAGCAGCTTAGACAGGGGAAGCAATCAGCCCCAGCATTTT. Protein: CASSLDRGSNQPQHF.

This chain links TRBV7-8 with TRBJ1-1; D is perhaps TRBD1 (5 bases). Looked up from germline, CDR1 is SGHVS and CDR2 is FQNEAQ. V lost 5 bases and J 6 bases, leaving 13 bases between the germline ends. This CDR3 spans 13 amino acids. This CDR3 reads CASSPRQLAEAFF. CDR3 DNA: TGTGCCAGCAGCCCCCGACAGTTGGCTGAAGCTTTCTTT.

The genes are TRBV15 and TRBJ1-1; TRBD1 aligns across 7 bases. Germline CDR1 is LNHNV and CDR2 is YYDKDF (reference sequence). The CDR3 loop spans 14 amino acids. The J segment lost 1 base and the V segment lost 3 bases, leaving 2 bases of the junction unmatched. Written as DNA, the CDR3 is TGTGCCACCAGCAGGAGGGACAGGAACACTGAAGCTTTCTTT. Translated, it gives CATSRRDRNTEAFF.

The V call is TRBV14, the J call TRBJ2-2; the match to TRBD2 covers 8 bases. The CDR3 totals 15 residues. The V gene's germline CDR1 is SGHDN and CDR2 FVKESK. J was trimmed by 4 bases and V by 4 bases; bases with no gene match: 5. As DNA, the CDR3 is TGTGCCAGCAGCCTTAGACTAGCGCGCACCGGGGAGCTGTTTTTT. This translates into CASSLRLARTGELFF.

V usage is TRBV10-3 and J usage is TRBJ2-7; 9 nucleotides align to TRBD1. CDR1 and CDR2 (germline): ENHRY, SYGVKD. The J segment lost 6 bases and the V segment lost 5 bases, leaving 8 bases of the junction unmatched. This CDR3 spans 14 amino acids. CDR3 sequence: CAISPGQGRGEQYF. For the CDR3, the DNA is TGTGCCATCAGTCCAGGACAGGGGAGGGGCGAGCAGTACTTC.

This clone appeared a single time. The identical CDR3 is also encoded by other nucleotide sequences in the sample. The chain joins TRBV5-1 to TRBJ2-3; D might be TRBD2 (5 bases). V lost 0 bases and J 0 bases, leaving 5 bases between the germline ends. Germline V lookup: CDR1 SGHRS, CDR2 YFSETQ. This CDR3 contains 14 residues. This CDR3 is CASSLGGSTDTQYF. CDR3 coding DNA: TGCGCCAGCAGCTTGGGAGGGAGCACAGATACGCAGTATTTT.

The rearrangement uses TRBV18 and TRBJ1-2; the D gene is possibly TRBD1 (6 bases). The CDR3 has 18 amino acids. Germline V CDR1 and CDR2: KGHSH, LQKENI. V lost 3 bases and J lost 6, with 26 bases in between. The CDR3 sequence is CASSPPAPRAGEGHGYTF. The CDR3 DNA reads TGTGCCAGCTCACCCCCAGCTCCTCGGGCAGGGGAAGGACATGGCTACACCTTC. Full variable domain (missing parts from reference TRBV18 and TRBJ1-2): NAGVMQNPRHLVRRRGQEARLRCSPMKGHSHVYWYRQLPEEGLKFMVYLQKENIIDESGMPKERFSAEFPKEGPSILRIQQVVRGDSAAYFCASSPPAPRAGEGHGYTFGSGTRLTVV.

The chain couples TRBV7-8 to TRBJ1-1; a weak D match, TRBD1 (5 bases). Looked up from germline, CDR1 is SGHVS and CDR2 is FQNEAQ. This CDR3 spans 15 amino acids. The ends were cut back, 5 bases at V and 3 bases at J, with 16 bases in the middle. The DNA of the CDR3 is TGTGCCAGCAGCCCCAGGGCCGGCCGGTACACTGAAGCTTTCTTT. Its protein is CASSPRAGRYTEAFF.

The J gene is TRBJ2-2, the V gene TRBV18, with D perhaps TRBD1 (6 bases). The CDR3 is made up of 17 amino acids. The germline V gene encodes CDR1 KGHSH and CDR2 LQKENI. V was trimmed by 0 bases and J by 7 bases, leaving 18 bases between them. The CDR3 is CASSPPSRGFGIGELFF. The DNA of the CDR3 is TGTGCCAGCTCACCACCGTCCAGGGGATTCGGTATCGGGGAGCTGTTTTTT.

V usage is TRBV6-4 and J usage is TRBJ2-5; possibly TRBD2 for D (5 bases). CDR1 and CDR2 (germline): MRHNA, SNTAGT. V lost 2 bases, J lost 0 bases, and 10 bases lay in between. This CDR3 is 15 amino acids long. CDR3 sequence reads: CASSDLLDYQETQYF. The CDR3 DNA sequence: TGTGCCAGCAGTGACCTTTTGGACTACCAAGAGACCCAGTACTTC.

The rearrangement joins TRBV7-3 to TRBJ2-1; 7 bases are shared with TRBD1. Germline CDR1 SGHTA, CDR2 FQGTGA. V shed 5 bases and J 1 base; nucleotides not matched to a gene: 2. CDR3 length: 14 amino acids. The CDR3, as DNA: TGTGCCAGCAGCCAGGGACAGTCCTACAATGAGCAGTTCTTC. Translating gives CASSQGQSYNEQFF.

This clone was detected only a few times. V gene TRBV6-1 combines with J gene TRBJ1-2; a weak D match, TRBD1 (6 bases). With 2 bases removed from V and 0 bases from J, the gap between germline ends came to 13 bases. This CDR3 comprises 16 residues. Germline-derived CDR1 and CDR2 are MNHNS and SASEGT. The CDR3, as DNA: TGTGCCAGCAGTGAATTGAGGGGGTACACTAACTATGGCTACACCTTC. This sequence encodes CASSELRGYTNYGYTF.

The CDR3 loop is CASSVGPGLPLRSGNTIYF. The CDR3 DNA follows: TGTGCCAGCAGCGTAGGGCCAGGTTTACCCCTCCGCTCTGGAAACACCATATATTTT. The V call is TRBV9, the J call TRBJ1-3; D gene uncertain. In germline, CDR1 is SGDLS, CDR2 YYNGEE. V was pared by 0 bases and J by 0 bases, with 19 bases between. The CDR3 is made up of 19 amino acids.

The chain is built from TRBV9 and TRBJ2-1, with TRBD1 identical over 9 bases. The CDR3 length is 16 residues. The junction had 4 bases not matched to a gene; V was cut back by 3 bases and J by 0 bases. Germline loops: CDR1 SGDLS, CDR2 YYNGEE. The CDR3 DNA reads as TGTGCCAGCAGCGACCGACAGGGGGGCTCCTACAATGAGCAGTTCTTC. Translated: CASSDRQGGSYNEQFF.

The chain recombines TRBV12-5 with TRBJ2-3; 8 bases map to TRBD2. Germline V gene lookup returns CDR1 LGHNT and CDR2 FRNRAP. The CDR3 contains 15 residues. After removal of 4 bases from V and 7 bases from J, the junction contained 10 bases not matched to a gene. CDR3 bases: TGTGCTAGTGGTTCCCCGGGGGGGGCTCGGAATACGCAGTATTTT. The encoded protein is CASGSPGGARNTQYF.